This T cell receptor (beta chain) appears in the sequencing data of a study of shared clonotypes between healthy human individuals (dated by TCRdb to the early 2020s). As for the study more broadly: The cohort comprised two women and three men aged 18 to 49 years. Different laboratories and diverse techniques were used to prepare libraries and sequence TCR repertoires, to increase sequencing depth and limit assay-specific biases. Leukapheresis yielded between about 0.8 and 9.5 billion PBMCs per donor. To estimate repertoire size and how much clonotypes are shared between individuals, the study performed deep sequencing of blood TCR repertoires from five healthy adults. Per donor, three plates each were used for CD4 naive and CD4 memory, two for CD8 naive, and one for CD8 memory. What the study reported, not specific to this receptor: Because the study included only a small number of donors, the genetic and exposure-history diversity represented was limited. When a few donors were compared, the shared fraction of clonotypes was approximately 5% for naive CD4, around 3.6% for naive CD8, about 2.5% for memory CD4, and about 0.36% for memory CD8. Compared with non-shared clonotypes, the clonotypes found in all four sorted-subset donors had higher generation probabilities. Pairwise subsampling led to the expectation that sequencing depth would affect the degree of clonotype sharing among donors. Sampling was restricted to blood, and TCR repertoires in tissues likely differ from the TCR repertoires found in blood. Larger estimated clonotype richness was generally found for naive subsets than for memory subsets. Incomplete sequencing was indicated by rarefaction of sorted-subset datasets, despite the large sequencing depth.

CDR1 SGHRS and CDR2 YFSETQ are derived from the germline V gene. There are 16 amino acids in the CDR3, from cysteine to phenylalanine inclusive. Left in the record is the CDR3 DNA by itself, 48 bases read in frame from the first base. Deletion took 5 bases off V and 3 bases off J, with a span of 19 bases between the germline ends. Using the deep immunoSEQ assay, multiplex PCR amplified TCR CDR3 regions from genomic DNA. Extracted genomic DNA from each cell subset was spread evenly across all wells of several immunoSEQ 96-well plates, with each plate serving as a replicate. For sorted subsets, each replicate PCR was loaded with approximately 190 ng genomic DNA, equivalent to about 30,000 T cell genomes. The purified libraries were quantified using a Qubit 3.0 fluorometer, sized with a Bioanalyzer 2100, and then quantified again using the KAPA Library Quantification kit. A separate single-read 150-cycle Illumina NextSeq 550 flow cell was used to sequence each immunoSEQ 96-well plate. The published analysis was carried out like this. Because only junctional sequences without quality scores were contained in the immunoSEQ output, filtering matching that applied to full-length reads could not be performed. Sequences were annotated with PyIR, a Python wrapper for IgBLAST v1.9, using IMGT germline references to assign V/J genes and CDR3. Any read was removed if the V/J assignment was weak (E-value above 1e-6), the CDR3 was missing, or the read contained stop codons, out-of-frame junctions, or ambiguous translated residues. A V3J clonotype was defined by an identical inferred V gene, J gene, and CDR3 amino acid sequence. The percentage overlap between two repertoires was calculated by dividing the number of shared unique clonotypes by the size of the smaller repertoire. Three approaches were used to assess repertoire richness: RTK rarefaction, the Chao1 estimator, and Recon v2.1 estimates of unobserved clonotypes. OLGA was used to compute generation probabilities for all TCRbeta clonotypes that the gDNA method yielded from a handful of donors. The clones in this table, taken by TCRdb from immuneACCESS, are in-frame only. Not every clone is retained; where verified, under half of the shortfall comes from an unresolved V gene, and the cause of the rest is unknown. V and J calls and clone size follow that table, whereas D and trimming were derived from the DNA. Recorded for this sample are approximately 840,000 clones; 90% to 97% of them occurred a single time. In total, the top ten clones hold 0.2% to 0.25% of the sample.

CD8 naive samples were CD45RO-negative cells positively selected for CCR7, giving a CD45RA+CCR7+ population that excluded TemRA cells. Healthy HIV-negative adults with no recently reported acute infections or vaccinations were included as donors. Only Caucasian adults living in Nashville, Tennessee, USA were represented among the donors. Blood was collected by leukapheresis, and PBMCs were isolated by Ficoll-Histopaque density gradient centrifugation and then cryopreserved in liquid nitrogen vapor phase. Analytical flow cytometry was used to check the purity and quantity of every magnetically sorted T cell population. Genomic DNA was isolated from each sorted fraction and quantified by UV absorbance on a Nanodrop 2000c. On this clone: Its antigen is not yet known. No per-base quality is available; no much larger clone lies one base away.

The chain was built from TRBV5-1 and TRBJ2-3, with the D gene tentatively TRBD1 or TRBD2, based on 5 matching bases in each. Sequenced material: naive CD8+ T cells sorted from blood. Per the publication, the cell subset or site label means: CD45RA+CCR7+. The source is a man younger than 45 in good health. The CDR3 amino acid sequence is: CASSRSGSSVTDTQYF. The DNA sequence is given as TGCGCCAGCAGTAGATCAGGGAGCAGCGTTACAGATACGCAGTATTTT. When the CDR3 is completed using the reference TRBV5-1 and TRBJ2-3 genes on either side, the full variable domain is KAGVTQTPRYLIKTRGQQVTLSCSPISGHRSVSWYQQTPGQGLQFLFEYFSETQRNKGNFPGRFSGRQFSNSRSEMNVSTLELGDSALYLCASSRSGSSVTDTQYFGPGTRLTVL.